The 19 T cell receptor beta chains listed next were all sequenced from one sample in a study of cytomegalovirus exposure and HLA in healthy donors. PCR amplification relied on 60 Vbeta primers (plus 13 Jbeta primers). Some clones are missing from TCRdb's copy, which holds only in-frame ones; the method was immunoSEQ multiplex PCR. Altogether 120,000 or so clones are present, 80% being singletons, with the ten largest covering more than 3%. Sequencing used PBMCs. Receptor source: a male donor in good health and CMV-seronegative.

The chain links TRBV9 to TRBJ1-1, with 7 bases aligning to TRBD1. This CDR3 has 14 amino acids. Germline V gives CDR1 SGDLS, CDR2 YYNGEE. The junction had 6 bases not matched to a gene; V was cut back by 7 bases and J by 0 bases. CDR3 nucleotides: TGTGCCAGCGGGACAGCCGCCATGAACACTGAAGCTTTCTTT. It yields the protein CASGTAAMNTEAFF.

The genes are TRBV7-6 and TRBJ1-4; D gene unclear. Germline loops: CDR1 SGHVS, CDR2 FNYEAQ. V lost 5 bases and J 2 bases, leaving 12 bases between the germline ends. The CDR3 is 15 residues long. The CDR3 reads CASSQSTGTNEKLFF. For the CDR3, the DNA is TGTGCCAGCAGCCAATCCACGGGTACTAATGAAAAACTGTTTTTT.

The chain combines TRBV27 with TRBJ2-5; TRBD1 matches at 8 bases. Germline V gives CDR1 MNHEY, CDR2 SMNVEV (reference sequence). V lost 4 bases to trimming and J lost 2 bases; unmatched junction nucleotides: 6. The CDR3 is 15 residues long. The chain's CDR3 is CASSSRRTGQETQYF. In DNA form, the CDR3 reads TGTGCCAGCAGTTCCCGAAGGACAGGGCAAGAGACCCAGTACTTC.

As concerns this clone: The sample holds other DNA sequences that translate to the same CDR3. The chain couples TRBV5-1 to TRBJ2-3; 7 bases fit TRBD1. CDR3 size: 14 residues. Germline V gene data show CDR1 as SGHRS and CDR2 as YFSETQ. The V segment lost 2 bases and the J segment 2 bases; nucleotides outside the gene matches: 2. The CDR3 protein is CASSFGQDTDTQYF. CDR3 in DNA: TGCGCCAGCAGCTTTGGACAGGACACAGATACGCAGTATTTT.

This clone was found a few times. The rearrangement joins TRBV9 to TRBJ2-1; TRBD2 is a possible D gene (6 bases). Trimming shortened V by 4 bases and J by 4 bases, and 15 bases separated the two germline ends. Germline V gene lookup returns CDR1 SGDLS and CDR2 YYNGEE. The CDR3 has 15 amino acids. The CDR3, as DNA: TGTGCCAGCAGCTCCGGGACTCCCGCTTACAATGAGCAGTTCTTC. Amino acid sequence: CASSSGTPAYNEQFF.

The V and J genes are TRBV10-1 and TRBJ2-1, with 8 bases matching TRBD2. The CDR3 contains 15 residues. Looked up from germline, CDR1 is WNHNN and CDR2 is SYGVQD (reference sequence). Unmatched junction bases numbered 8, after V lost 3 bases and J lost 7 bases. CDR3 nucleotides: TGCGCCAGCAGTGAATCAGCGGGAGAATGGAATGAGCAGTTCTTC. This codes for CASSESAGEWNEQFF.

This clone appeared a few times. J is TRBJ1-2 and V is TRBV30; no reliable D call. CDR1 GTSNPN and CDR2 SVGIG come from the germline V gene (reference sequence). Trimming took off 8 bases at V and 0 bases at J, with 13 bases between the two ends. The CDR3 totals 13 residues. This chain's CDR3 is CAGWRASNYGYTF. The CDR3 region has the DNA TGTGCCGGATGGAGGGCCTCTAACTATGGCTACACCTTC.

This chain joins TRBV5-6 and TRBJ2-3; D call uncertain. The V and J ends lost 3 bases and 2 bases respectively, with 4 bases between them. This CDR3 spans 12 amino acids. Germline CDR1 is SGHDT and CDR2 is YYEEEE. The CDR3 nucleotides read TGTGCCAGCAGCTCTCCCACAGATACGCAGTATTTT. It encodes CASSSPTDTQYF.

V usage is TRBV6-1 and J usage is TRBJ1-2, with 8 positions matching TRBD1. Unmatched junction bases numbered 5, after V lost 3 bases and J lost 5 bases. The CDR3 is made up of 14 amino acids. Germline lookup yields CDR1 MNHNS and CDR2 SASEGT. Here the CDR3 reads CASSESGGRYGYTF. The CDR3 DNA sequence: TGTGCCAGCAGTGAGTCAGGGGGCAGGTATGGCTACACCTTC.

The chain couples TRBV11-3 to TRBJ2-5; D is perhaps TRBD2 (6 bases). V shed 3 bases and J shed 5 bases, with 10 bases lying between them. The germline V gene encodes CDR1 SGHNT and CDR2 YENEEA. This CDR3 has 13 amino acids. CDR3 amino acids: CASSLAGSETQYF. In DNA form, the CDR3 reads TGTGCCAGCAGCTTGGCGGGGTCGGAGACCCAGTACTTC.

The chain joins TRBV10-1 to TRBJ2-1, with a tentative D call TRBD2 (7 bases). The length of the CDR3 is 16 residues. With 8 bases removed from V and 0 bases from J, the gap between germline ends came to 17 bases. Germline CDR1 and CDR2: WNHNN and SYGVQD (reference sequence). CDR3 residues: CASGLGGASSYNEQFF. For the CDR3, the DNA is TGCGCCAGCGGTCTGGGGGGGGCAAGCTCCTACAATGAGCAGTTCTTC.

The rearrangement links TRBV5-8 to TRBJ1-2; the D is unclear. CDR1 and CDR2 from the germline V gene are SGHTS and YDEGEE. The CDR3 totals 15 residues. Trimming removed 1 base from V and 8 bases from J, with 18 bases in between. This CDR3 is CASSLFGALFGGYTF. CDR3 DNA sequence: TGTGCCAGCAGCTTGTTCGGAGCCCTATTCGGGGGCTACACCTTC.

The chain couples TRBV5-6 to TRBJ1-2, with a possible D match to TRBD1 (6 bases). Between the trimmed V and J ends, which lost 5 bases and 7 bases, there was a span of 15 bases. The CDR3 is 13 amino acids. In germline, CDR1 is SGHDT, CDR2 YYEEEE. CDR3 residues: CASSPDRSVGYTF. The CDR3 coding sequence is TGTGCCAGCAGTCCAGACAGGTCGGTTGGCTACACCTTC. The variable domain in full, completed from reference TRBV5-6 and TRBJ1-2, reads DAGVTQSPTHLIKTRGQQVTLRCSPKSGHDTVSWYQQALGQGPQFIFQYYEEEERQRGNFPDRFSGHQFPNYSSELNVNALLLGDSALYLCASSPDRSVGYTFGSGTRLTVV.

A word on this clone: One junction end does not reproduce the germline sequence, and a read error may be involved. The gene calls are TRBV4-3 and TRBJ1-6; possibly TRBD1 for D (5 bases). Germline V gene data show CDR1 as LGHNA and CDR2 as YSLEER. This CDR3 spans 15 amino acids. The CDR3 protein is CASSQDQGANSPPHF. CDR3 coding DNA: TGCGCCAGCAGCCAAGATCAAGGGGCTAATTCACCCCCCCACTTT.

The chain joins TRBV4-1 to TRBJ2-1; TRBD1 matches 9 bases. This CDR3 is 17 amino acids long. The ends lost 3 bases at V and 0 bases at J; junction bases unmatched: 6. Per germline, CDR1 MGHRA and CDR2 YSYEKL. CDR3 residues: CASSHGPGQGSYNEQFF. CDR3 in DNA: TGCGCCAGCAGCCATGGACCGGGACAGGGCTCCTACAATGAGCAGTTCTTC.

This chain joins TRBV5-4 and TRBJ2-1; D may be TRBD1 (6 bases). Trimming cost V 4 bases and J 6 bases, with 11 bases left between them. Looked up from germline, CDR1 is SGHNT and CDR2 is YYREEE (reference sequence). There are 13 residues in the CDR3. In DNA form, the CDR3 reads TGTGCCAGCAGCCTGGACAGTCCCAATGAGCAGTTCTTC. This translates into CASSLDSPNEQFF.

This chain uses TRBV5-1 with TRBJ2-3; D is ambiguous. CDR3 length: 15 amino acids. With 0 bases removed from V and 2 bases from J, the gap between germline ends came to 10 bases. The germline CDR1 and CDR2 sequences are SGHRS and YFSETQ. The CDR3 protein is CASSLVGDITDTQYF. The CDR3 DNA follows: TGCGCCAGCAGCTTGGTGGGCGACATCACAGATACGCAGTATTTT.

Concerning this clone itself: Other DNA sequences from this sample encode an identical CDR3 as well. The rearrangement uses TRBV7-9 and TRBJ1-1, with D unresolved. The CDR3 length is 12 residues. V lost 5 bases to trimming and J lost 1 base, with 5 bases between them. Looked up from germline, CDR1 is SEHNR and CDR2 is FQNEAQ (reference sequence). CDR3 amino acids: CASSRGNTEAFF. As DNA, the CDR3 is TGTGCCAGCAGCCGCGGGAACACTGAAGCTTTCTTT.

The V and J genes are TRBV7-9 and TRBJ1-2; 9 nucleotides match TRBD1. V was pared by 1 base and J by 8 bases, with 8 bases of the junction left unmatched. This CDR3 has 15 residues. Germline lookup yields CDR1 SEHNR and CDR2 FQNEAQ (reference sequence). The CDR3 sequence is CASSLEGQGKEGYTF. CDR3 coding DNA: TGTGCCAGCAGCTTAGAAGGACAGGGGAAAGAAGGCTACACCTTC.